Sequencing of this T cell receptor beta chain was carried out in a study of persistence of HIV-infected CD4 T cells. An overlapping HIV-1 Gag peptide pool stimulated these cells at roughly 1 ug/peptide/mL. Memory cells lacking CD40L and CD69 with high CD45RO were sorted. PBMCs were depleted of CD8+ T cells before stimulation. Concerning this clone itself: Antigen: not known.

This was the immunoSEQ version 4 assay in survey mode. Generated by immunoSEQ multiplex PCR, the TCRdb table keeps only in-frame clones and is missing some. The sample has 35,000 to 45,000 clones, approximately 81% seen once; the top ten hold 5% to 7%. Trimming cost V 0 bases and J 2 bases, with 17 bases left between them. In germline, CDR1 is MGHRA, CDR2 YSYEKL. The CDR3 is 18 residues long. The clonotype originates from an adult with HIV. The donor label of this sample is uncertain. The source material was cultured CD4+ T cells from PBMCs, sampled from a patient who received antiretroviral therapy. The gene calls are TRBV4-1 and TRBJ1-5, with D maybe TRBD1 (6 bases). The CDR3 loop reads CASSQEPRGKGGNQPQHF. The CDR3 coding sequence is TGCGCCAGCAGCCAAGAGCCTAGGGGGAAAGGAGGCAATCAGCCCCAGCATTTT.